What follows are 7 T cell receptor beta chains derived from one specimen sequenced in a study of metastatic and nonmetastatic thyroid tumors. Prior to thyroid surgery, none of the patients had received any treatment. TCRdb re-analyzed the PCR reads using MiXCR. The data contain around 34,000 clones, 15% to 20% of them singletons. Source material: blood. These TCRs come from a female donor with papillary thyroid cancer or a benign thyroid nodule (not recorded which). Some clones in this sample may be carry-over from other donors' samples.

This clone was counted ten times or more. The gene calls are TRBV2 and TRBJ2-1; weak D call: TRBD2 (5 bases). CDR3 length: 16 amino acids. Germline V gene lookup returns CDR1 SNHLY and CDR2 FYNNEI. Trimming removed 6 bases at V and 4 bases at J, with 19 bases between. The CDR3 is CASRETGVVGYNEQFF. In DNA form, the CDR3 reads TGTGCCAGCAGAGAAACCGGGGTAGTGGGATACAATGAGCAGTTCTTC.

This clone is medium-sized. V usage is TRBV3-1 and J usage is TRBJ2-1; D remains unclear. The CDR3 spans 16 residues. CDR1 and CDR2 from the germline V gene are LGHDT and YNNKEL (reference sequence). V lost 1 base to trimming and J lost 4 bases, with 14 bases between them. Written as DNA, the CDR3 is TGTGCCAGCAGCCAAGCCCTAGATTACTCTTACAATGAGCAGTTCTTC. It encodes CASSQALDYSYNEQFF.

This clone was detected many times. The chain couples TRBV27 to TRBJ2-7, with 7 bases lining up with TRBD1. CDR1 and CDR2 (germline): MNHEY, SMNVEV (reference sequence). The CDR3 is 15 residues long. After removal of 5 bases from V and 3 bases from J, the junction contained 10 bases not matched to a gene. The CDR3 coding sequence is TGTGCCAGCAGTCCTAGGACAGGTTTGTTCTACGAGCAGTACTTC. This translates into CASSPRTGLFYEQYF.

CDR3 sequence (DNA): TGCAGTGCTACCGACAGGGAGCCCTACGAGCAGTACTTC. Residues: CSATDREPYEQYF. This sequence joins TRBV20-1 and TRBJ2-7, with TRBD1 matching over 7 bases. The J segment lost 2 bases and the V segment lost 4 bases, leaving 5 bases of the junction unmatched. The germline CDR1 and CDR2 sequences are DFQATT and SNEGSKA (reference sequence). The CDR3 extends over 13 amino acids.

This clone was seen a few times. This chain connects TRBV6-1 to TRBJ1-5, with 8 nucleotides matching TRBD1. Per germline, CDR1 MNHNS and CDR2 SASEGT. V lost 5 bases, J lost 0 bases, and 3 bases stayed unmatched. This CDR3 is built from 15 residues. The DNA for the CDR3 is TGTGCCAGCAGTAGGGACAGGTATAGCAATCAGCCCCAGCATTTT. Its translation: CASSRDRYSNQPQHF.

The chain recombines TRBV28 with TRBJ1-1, with D hard to call. The germline gives CDR1 MDHEN, CDR2 SYDVKM. The CDR3 consists of 13 residues. Trimming took off 7 bases at V and 4 bases at J, with 13 bases between the two ends. DNA of the CDR3: TGTGCCAGCAAGCCCCCTTGGGGCACTGAAGCTTTCTTT. This encodes CASKPPWGTEAFF. Together with reference TRBV28 and TRBJ1-1, the CDR3 gives the full variable domain: DVKVTQSSRYLVKRTGEKVFLECVQDMDHENMFWYRQDPGLGLRLIYFSYDVKMKEKGDIPEGYSVSREKKERFSLILESASTNQTSMYLCASKPPWGTEAFFGQGTRLTVV.

This clone has just one count. The chain is built from TRBV20-1 and TRBJ2-1; D perhaps matches TRBD2 (5 bases). This CDR3 has 13 residues. Germline CDR1 reads DFQATT; CDR2 reads SNEGSKA (reference sequence). V was pared by 7 bases and J by 6 bases, with 16 bases between. Here the CDR3 reads CSGVGLDVNEQFF. The CDR3 region has the DNA TGCAGTGGTGTCGGACTCGATGTCAATGAGCAGTTCTTC.